Shown below are 12 T cell receptor beta chains from a single sample sequenced in a study of T-cell reconstitution after alpha-beta-depleted transplantation in children. A library of TCRbeta sequences, prepared with unique molecular identifiers, was generated. TCRdb reanalysed the PCR reads using MiXCR and keeps one entry per CDR3 protein. The sample yields approximately 200,000 distinct CDR3 sequences, about 14% seen once. The input for sequencing was PBMCs from the stem cell graft donor, taken from the stem cell graft. These TCRs come from a human donor who donated a stem cell graft to a child with acute lymphoblastic leukemia.

A remark on this clonotype: One base away lies a much larger clone, so this may be a sequencing read error. The chain joins TRBV10-1 to TRBJ1-1; D call uncertain. CDR1 and CDR2 (germline): WNHNN, SYGVQD (reference sequence). This CDR3 region has 13 residues. The CDR3 coding sequence is TGCGCCAGCATGGGAGGGATGAACACTGACGCTTTCTTT. It codes for CASMGGMNTDAFF.

This clonotype was picked up many times. The chain carries TRBV7-2 and TRBJ2-3; 8 nucleotides match TRBD2. Germline-derived CDR1 and CDR2 are SGHTA and FQGNSA. J lost 1 base, V lost 3 bases, and 3 bases had no gene match. The CDR3 consists of 15 residues. The CDR3 here is CASSFLAGRTDTQYF. The CDR3 region has the DNA TGTGCCAGCAGCTTCCTAGCGGGCCGCACAGATACGCAGTATTTT.

This clonotype was detected many times. CDR3 residues: CASSSQETTGLREQFF. DNA for the CDR3: TGTGCCAGCAGCTCCCAAGAGACTACTGGATTGCGGGAGCAGTTCTTC. The chain carries TRBV7-9 and TRBJ2-1; tentatively, D is TRBD2 (5 bases). Trimming took 4 bases from V and 10 from J, leaving 23 bases between them. CDR3 length equals 16 residues. The germline gives CDR1 SEHNR, CDR2 FQNEAQ (reference sequence).

This clonotype was detected ten times or more. The CDR3 sequence is CASSRKGGGPDEQFF. The DNA of the CDR3 is TGTGCCAGCAGTAGGAAAGGGGGCGGGCCCGATGAGCAGTTCTTC. This chain links TRBV27 with TRBJ2-1; 7 bases agree with TRBD1. Germline V CDR1 and CDR2: MNHEY, SMNVEV (reference sequence). Germline trimming cut 5 bases from V and 8 bases from J; bases unmatched to any gene: 12. The CDR3 has 15 residues.

This clonotype appeared many times. The chain is built from TRBV6-4 and TRBJ2-3; 9 positions agree with TRBD2. The V gene's germline CDR1 is MRHNA and CDR2 SNTAGT. The V gene end was trimmed by 0 bases and the J gene end by 3 bases; junction bases not matched to a gene: 4. The CDR3 runs to 16 residues. CDR3 sequence reads: CASSDSGGRATDTQYF. Here the CDR3 DNA reads TGTGCCAGCAGTGACTCCGGCGGGAGGGCTACAGATACGCAGTATTTT.

Ten or more counts support this clonotype. The J gene is TRBJ2-5, the V gene TRBV4-1; 10 bases agree with TRBD1. V trimming: 1 base; J trimming: 3 bases; junction bases outside the gene matches: 8. CDR1 and CDR2 (germline): MGHRA, YSYEKL. This CDR3 region has 17 residues. The CDR3 reads CASSQVWGQGREETQYF. CDR3 bases: TGCGCCAGCAGCCAAGTTTGGGGACAGGGGAGGGAAGAGACCCAGTACTTC.

In its sample, this clonotype was seen many times. The chain recombines TRBV20-1 with TRBJ2-3; 9 bases are shared with TRBD1. The CDR3 is 15 residues long. V lost 4 bases to trimming and J lost 2 bases; unmatched junction nucleotides: 7. CDR1 is DFQATT, CDR2 SNEGSKA, per germline (reference sequence). The CDR3 loop is CSANHRGHVTDTQYF. The CDR3 DNA reads TGCAGTGCTAACCACAGGGGGCACGTCACAGATACGCAGTATTTT.

The table lists this clonotype with many counts. This chain links TRBV20-1 with TRBJ1-1, with D possibly being TRBD1 (6 bases). Trimming removed 3 bases at V and 0 bases at J, with 20 bases between. CDR1 and CDR2 from the germline V gene are DFQATT and SNEGSKA (reference sequence). The CDR3 spans 17 residues. DNA for the CDR3: TGCAGTGCTAGTGGGGGGGGCCGTCACCCCATGAACACTGAAGCTTTCTTT. It translates to CSASGGGRHPMNTEAFF.

This clonotype was seen many times. The J gene is TRBJ2-5, the V gene TRBV19; weak D call: TRBD1 (5 bases). This CDR3 contains 13 residues. CDR1 is LNHDA, CDR2 SQIVND, per germline (reference sequence). Deletions cut 3 bases from V and 2 bases from J, with 7 bases between. The CDR3 loop is CASSITGQETQYF. CDR3 bases: TGTGCCAGTAGTATTACAGGTCAAGAGACCCAGTACTTC.

The chain is built from TRBV5-1 and TRBJ1-5; TRBD1 aligns across 7 bases. The CDR3 is made up of 14 amino acids. Losses at the gene ends were 0 bases for V and 6 bases for J; bases not matched to a gene: 3. The V gene's germline CDR1 is SGHRS and CDR2 YFSETQ. The CDR3 coding sequence is TGCGCCAGCAGCTTGGAAGGGGGCGGTCAGCCCCAGCATTTT. This sequence encodes CASSLEGGGQPQHF. The full variable domain, completed using reference TRBV5-1 and TRBJ1-5, is KAGVTQTPRYLIKTRGQQVTLSCSPISGHRSVSWYQQTPGQGLQFLFEYFSETQRNKGNFPGRFSGRQFSNSRSEMNVSTLELGDSALYLCASSLEGGGQPQHFGDGTRLSIL.

This clonotype was observed a single time. This may be a read error, as it is one base from a much larger clone. The V gene is TRBV20-1, the J gene TRBJ2-1; TRBD2 matches 9 bases. J was trimmed by 7 bases and V by 3 bases; bases with no gene match: 10. This CDR3 is built from 15 residues. In germline, CDR1 is DFQATT, CDR2 SNEGSKA (reference sequence). This CDR3 is CSAREESGRSNEQFF. CDR3 coding DNA: TGCAGTGCTAGGGAGGAAAGCGGGAGGTCGAATGAGCAGTTCTTC.

This clonotype was picked up many times. The V call is TRBV18, the J call TRBJ1-6; 12 bases agree with TRBD1. Losses at the gene ends were 3 bases for V and 10 bases for J; bases not matched to a gene: 4. The germline V gene encodes CDR1 KGHSH and CDR2 LQKENI. The CDR3 is made up of 15 amino acids. The DNA of the CDR3 is TGTGCCAGCTCACCGGGACAGGGGGCCGTATCACCCCTCCACTTT. Translated: CASSPGQGAVSPLHF.